This entry lists 12 T cell receptor beta chains sequenced from one sample in a study of Ad26.COV2.S vaccination and SARS-CoV-2 variants. Regarding treatment: over 15 received Ad26.COV2.S at low or high dose, single or two shots; several received placebo; per-sample allocation not given. On day 63 after the first injection, vaccine and placebo recipients gave samples. Sequenced by immunoSEQ multiplex PCR; TCRdb stores in-frame clones only, minus some. The sample lists approximately 460,000 clones, about nine tenths occurring once. Source: peripheral blood, taken in a trial of Ad26.COV2.S vaccine versus placebo. These receptors were taken from a person between 18 and 65 years old who received the Ad26.COV2.S COVID-19 vaccine or a placebo.

The chain has TRBV2 and TRBJ2-1; a weak D match, TRBD2 (5 bases). The germline CDR1 and CDR2 sequences are SNHLY and FYNNEI. CDR3 size: 15 residues. The ends were cut back, 6 bases at V and 3 bases at J, with 15 bases in the middle. CDR3 sequence (DNA): TGTGCCAGCAGGGAGCAGCGGTTATACTACAATGAGCAGTTCTTC. This codes for CASREQRLYYNEQFF.

The chain uses TRBV5-1 and TRBJ1-4, with D maybe TRBD1 (6 bases). The germline V gene has CDR1 SGHRS and CDR2 YFSETQ. V was clipped by 4 bases and J by 7 bases, with 26 bases between them. The CDR3 contains 18 residues. CDR3 bases: TGCGCCAGCAGCATACAGGGACTGGTAGCCCAACTGGGTGAAAAACTGTTTTTT. Its protein product is CASSIQGLVAQLGEKLFF.

This chain joins TRBV12-5 and TRBJ2-1; 7 positions match TRBD2. Trimming took 2 bases from V and 6 from J; bases not matched to a gene: 10. The germline V gene encodes CDR1 LGHNT and CDR2 FRNRAP. The CDR3 spans 16 residues. The CDR3 DNA reads as TGTGCTAGTGGTTTGTTAGCTTCGGGGGGAATCAATGAGCAGTTCTTC. Amino acids: CASGLLASGGINEQFF.

The chain joins TRBV24-1 to TRBJ1-1, with D hard to call. In germline, CDR1 is KGHDR, CDR2 SFDVKD. The V and J ends lost 5 bases and 1 base respectively, with 16 bases between them. The CDR3 extends over 16 amino acids. In DNA, the CDR3 is TGTGCCACCAGTGGGGAGTTGCACAACCAGAACACTGAAGCTTTCTTT. This codes for CATSGELHNQNTEAFF.

This chain links TRBV19 with TRBJ1-5; TRBD1 agrees at 7 bases. Germline assignment: CDR1 LNHDA and CDR2 SQIVND (reference sequence). The V gene end was trimmed by 7 bases and the J gene end by 4 bases; junction bases not matched to a gene: 13. The CDR3 contains 16 residues. For the CDR3, the DNA is TGTGCCAGTACCCCACCCCCTTGGACAGGAAATCAGCCCCAGCATTTT. It specifies CASTPPPWTGNQPQHF.

The V call is TRBV5-6, the J call TRBJ1-2; D gene ambiguous. The CDR3 is 14 residues long. The ends were cut back, 1 base at V and 4 bases at J, with 11 bases in the middle. The V gene's germline CDR1 is SGHDT and CDR2 YYEEEE. In DNA form, the CDR3 reads TGTGCCAGCAGCTTGAGGCGGGTGGGCTATGGCTACACCTTC. Protein: CASSLRRVGYGYTF.

The chain recombines TRBV3-1 (or the pseudogene TRBV3-2) with TRBJ2-7, with 8 bases matching TRBD1. Germline V gene sequence: CDR1 LGHDT, CDR2 YNNKEL (reference sequence). The CDR3 runs to 13 residues. V was pared by 5 bases and J by 3 bases, with 3 bases of the junction left unmatched. The CDR3 coding sequence is TGTGCCAGCAGCATCGACAGGGGCTACGAGCAGTACTTC. As protein: CASSIDRGYEQYF.

The genes are TRBV5-1 and TRBJ1-1, with D unresolved. Trimming stripped 4 bases from V and 1 base from J, with 17 bases between. The V gene's germline CDR1 is SGHRS and CDR2 YFSETQ. The CDR3 is made up of 16 amino acids. The CDR3 DNA follows: TGCGCCAGCAGCCCCCTCACAGTTAGGGCGAACACTGAAGCTTTCTTT. It encodes CASSPLTVRANTEAFF.

The rearrangement links TRBV14 to TRBJ1-1; D gene ambiguous. The germline V and J ends were trimmed by 1 base and 5 bases, with 8 bases remaining between them. Germline CDR1 reads SGHDN; CDR2 reads FVKESK. CDR3 length: 13 amino acids. The CDR3 DNA reads as TGTGCCAGCAGCCAAGTGGGTCGGACTGAAGCTTTCTTT. This codes for CASSQVGRTEAFF.

V usage is TRBV12-3 or TRBV12-4 and J usage is TRBJ2-7; D perhaps matches TRBD1 (6 bases). Trimming cost V 4 bases and J 6 bases, with 10 bases left between them. This CDR3 is 12 amino acids long. The CDR3 loop is CASSYHRVEQYF. The CDR3 nucleotides read TGTGCCAGCAGTTACCACAGGGTCGAGCAGTACTTC.

The chain has TRBV19 and TRBJ2-3; TRBD1 is a possible D gene (5 bases). CDR1 and CDR2 (germline): LNHDA, SQIVND (reference sequence). V shed 3 bases and J shed 4 bases, with 14 bases lying between them. The CDR3 extends over 15 amino acids. For the CDR3, the DNA is TGTGCCAGTAGTATCAGGGCAGGGTGGCCAGATACGCAGTATTTT. Protein: CASSIRAGWPDTQYF.

This chain joins TRBV12-3 or TRBV12-4 and TRBJ2-7, with a weak D call TRBD2 (6 bases). Deletions cut 2 bases from V and 6 bases from J, with 8 bases between. The CDR3 consists of 12 residues. The CDR3 is CASSLQTSEQYF. Written as DNA, the CDR3 is TGTGCCAGCAGTTTACAGACTAGCGAGCAGTACTTC.